This TCR beta chain was found in a study of blood T cells in healthy people across ages. Together with a sample-barcoded 5' primer, a J-beta primer mix was included in a second PCR lasting roughly 6 to 12 cycles. No fewer than 3 million CDR3-containing paired-end reads came from each sample. MiXCR, applied by TCRdb to the 5' RACE reads, yields one record per CDR3 protein. Seen here are more than 450,000 distinct CDR3 sequences, around 27% observed once, and the top ten hold approximately 3.5%. V lost 4 bases and J lost 5, with 18 bases in between. This CDR3 is built from 15 residues. The V gene's germline CDR1 is SGDLS and CDR2 YYNGEE. The data were also submitted as part of a second study, on T cells of mothers and their children. Per that study: Samples were obtained from a few healthy Caucasian mothers and their six children.

V gene TRBV9 combines with J gene TRBJ2-5; TRBD1 is a possible D gene (6 bases). This receptor was taken from a boy aged 2 to 10 in good health. Sequences were obtained from blood. The CDR3 nucleotides are TGTGCCAGCAGCCCTACTTCAGGGGTCGCGGAGACCCAGTACTTC. Translating gives CASSPTSGVAETQYF. Drawing the rest from reference TRBV9 and TRBJ2-5, the complete variable domain is DSGVTQTPKHLITATGQRVTLRCSPRSGDLSVYWYQQSLDQGLQFLIQYYNGEERAKGNILERFSAQQFPDLHSELNLSSLELGDSALYFCASSPTSGVAETQYFGPGTRLLVL.